This section outlines one T cell receptor beta chain sequence together with its context. Its target is unknown. The V and J ends lost 1 base and 4 bases respectively, with 11 bases between them. The CDR3 spans 15 residues. Germline CDR1 is SGHNT and CDR2 is YENEEA. Every subset had its genomic DNA shared out evenly among several immunoSEQ plates. The protocol was immunoSEQ multiplex PCR, while the TCRdb copy is restricted to in-frame clones and leaves out a portion. Of around 1.1 million clones listed, roughly 77% are singletons. These data belong to a study of shared clonotypes between healthy human individuals. Donors, without exception, were Caucasian adults residing in Nashville, Tennessee. CD4+ cells underwent separation, giving CD45RA+ naive and CD45RA-negative memory subsets. Findings of the study overall: Naive subsets usually exceeded memory subsets in estimated richness.

The genes are TRBV11-3 and TRBJ1-5; a weak D match, TRBD1 (5 bases). Sample: memory CD4+ T cells from PBMCs. Subset indicated: CD45RA-negative fraction. The receptor comes from a man between 18 and 35 years old in good health. Some clones in this sample may be carry-over from other donors' samples. This chain's CDR3 is CASSLGGRPNQPQHF. The CDR3 coding sequence is TGTGCCAGCAGCTTAGGGGGACGGCCTAATCAGCCCCAGCATTTT.